Listed below are T cell receptor beta chains from one sample, sequenced in a study of blood T cell repertoires in COVID-19. Profiled with immunoSEQ multiplex PCR; TCRdb holds only in-frame clones, not every one. Of 150,000 to 200,000 clones in the sample, around four fifths were seen once. The sequencing sample was made of peripheral blood. The receptors shown here come from a woman aged 25-40 years with acute or convalescent COVID-19. CDR3s include the opening cysteine and the closing phenylalanine or tryptophan. The order of the fields is J gene, CDR3 length, D gene, V gene, clone size, CDR3 DNA, CDR3 protein. A D gene is named only where the DNA matches it firmly. Clone size is shown for a subset of rows, as once, few, many or a class of expanded clone.

TRBJ1-2	15	NA	TRBV5-1	NA	TGCGCCAGCAGAAAAGAACAGCCCCCCGACTATGGCTACACCTTC	CASRKEQPPDYGYTF
TRBJ2-2	15	TRBD2	TRBV19	NA	TGTGCCAGTAGAATAGCGGGAGTTGACACCGGGGAGCTGTTTTTT	CASRIAGVDTGELFF
TRBJ1-4	14	NA	TRBV28	NA	TGTGCCAGCAGTGACAGTGCAACTAATGAAAAACTGTTTTTT	CASSDSATNEKLFF
TRBJ1-1	17	TRBD1	TRBV27	NA	TGTGCCAGCAGTTATCTAGGGACAGCTTCCCGGCACACTGAAGCTTTCTTT	CASSYLGTASRHTEAFF
TRBJ1-2	16	NA	TRBV7-2	once	TGTGCCAGCAGCTTTGCGTCCGGGACTCCCTTTAGTAGCTACACCTTC	CASSFASGTPFSSYTF
TRBJ1-2	16	NA	TRBV19	once	TGTGCCAGTAGTATAGATACACGAGGAAGCGACTATGGCTACACCTTC	CASSIDTRGSDYGYTF
TRBJ1-5	15	TRBD1	TRBV18	NA	TGTGCCAGCTCACCTAGGACAGGGTACGGTCAGCCCCAGCATTTT	CASSPRTGYGQPQHF
TRBJ1-4	15	NA	TRBV27	NA	TGTGCCAGCAGTCTATGGCAGGGTGCTAATGAAAAACTGTTTTTT	CASSLWQGANEKLFF
TRBJ1-2	14	NA	TRBV15	NA	TGTGCCACCAGCAGAGAATTCGGGAACTATGGCTACACCTTC	CATSREFGNYGYTF
TRBJ1-2	14	NA	TRBV2	NA	TGTGCCAGCACCTTGGACCTCTCAGGGTGGGGCTACACCTTC	CASTLDLSGWGYTF
TRBJ2-1	18	TRBD2	TRBV6-2/TRBV6-3	NA	TGTGCCAGCAGTTATCCTAGCGGGAGCCGTAGCTCCTACAATGAGCAGTTCTTC	CASSYPSGSRSSYNEQFF
TRBJ1-3	12	NA	TRBV28	NA	TGTGCCAGCACCTCGGGTGGAAACACCATATATTTT	CASTSGGNTIYF
TRBJ1-1	14	NA	TRBV7-2	few	TGTGCCAGCAGCTTTACTCAGGGGCACACTGAAGCTTTCTTT	CASSFTQGHTEAFF
TRBJ2-7	16	TRBD2	TRBV13	many	TGTGCCAGCGGGCGATCTAGCGGGGGGGCGAACTACGAGCAGTACTTC	CASGRSSGGANYEQYF
TRBJ2-3	16	TRBD2	TRBV2	NA	TGTGCCAGCTTTAACCGACTAGCGGGGAGCACAGATACGCAGTATTTT	CASFNRLAGSTDTQYF
TRBJ1-6	14	NA	TRBV28	few	TGTGCCAGCACCCACGGGAGGGAAAATTCACCCCTCCACTTT	CASTHGRENSPLHF
TRBJ1-2	17	TRBD1	TRBV5-1	once	TGCGCCAGCAGCTCAAGGACCGGGACAGGGGGCGGCTATGGCTACACCTTC	CASSSRTGTGGGYGYTF
TRBJ2-1	15	TRBD1	TRBV28	NA	TGTGCCAGCAGTAACGTGGGACAGGGGGCTAATGAGCAGTTCTTC	CASSNVGQGANEQFF
TRBJ2-7	13	NA	TRBV27	NA	TGTGCCAGCAGTCCAGGGGTAGGCTACGAGCAGTACTTC	CASSPGVGYEQYF
TRBJ1-2	14	NA	TRBV6-4	NA	TGTGCCAGCAGTGACTCGGAGAGATTCTATGGCTACACCTTC	CASSDSERFYGYTF
TRBJ1-4	15	NA	TRBV7-8	NA	TGTGCCAGCAGCTTAGACGGTGGCTCGAGGGAAAAACTGTTTTTT	CASSLDGGSREKLFF
TRBJ1-1	13	NA	TRBV7-2	NA	TGTGCCAGCGGTGGGACTTTCGACACTGAAGCTTTCTTT	CASGGTFDTEAFF
TRBJ1-2	14	TRBD1	TRBV30	NA	TGTGCCTGGAGCCGCTCGGGACAGACCTATGGCTACACCTTC	CAWSRSGQTYGYTF
TRBJ2-5	17	TRBD1	TRBV9	NA	TGTGCCAGCAGCGTAGATTCGGGACAGGGAATACAAGAGACCCAGTACTTC	CASSVDSGQGIQETQYF
TRBJ2-7	14	TRBD1	TRBV10-3	once	TGTGCCATCGGGGACAGGGGGCGCTCCTACGAGCAGTACTTC	CAIGDRGRSYEQYF
TRBJ2-3	14	TRBD1	TRBV29-1	NA	TGCAGCGTACAGGGGATTACTAGCACAGATACGCAGTATTTT	CSVQGITSTDTQYF
TRBJ1-3	14	NA	TRBV5-5	NA	TGTGCCAGCAGCACAGTGGTACCTGGAAACACCATATATTTT	CASSTVVPGNTIYF
TRBJ2-5	13	NA	TRBV7-9	NA	TGTGCCAGCAGCTTCGCGGGGCGAGAGACCCAGTACTTC	CASSFAGRETQYF
TRBJ1-2	15	TRBD1	TRBV6-6	NA	TGTGCCAGCAGTTACCCCGGGACAGCTAACTATGGCTACACCTTC	CASSYPGTANYGYTF
TRBJ1-4	15	TRBD1	TRBV6-5	NA	TGTGCCAGCAGCTTGGGGACAGCCATCCGGGGAAAACTGTTTTTT	CASSLGTAIRGKLFF
TRBJ1-6	15	TRBD1	TRBV4-3	many	TGCGCCAGCAGCCAACAGGGGGCGGGTAATTCACCCCTCCACTTT	CASSQQGAGNSPLHF
TRBJ2-7	13	NA	TRBV7-2	NA	TGTGCCAGCAGCTTAGATCCACTCTACGAGCAGTACTTC	CASSLDPLYEQYF
TRBJ2-6	18	NA	TRBV19	NA	TGTGCCAGTAGTATCCTCCCCGACACGAGTTCTGGGGCCAACGTCCTGACTTTC	CASSILPDTSSGANVLTF
TRBJ2-1	16	TRBD2	TRBV5-5	NA	TGTGCCAGCAGCTGGGACAGCGGGAGGGTCTACAATGAGCAGTTCTTC	CASSWDSGRVYNEQFF
TRBJ1-5	15	NA	TRBV19	few	TGTGCCAGTAACCACCCATTGGGGGGAAATCAGCCCCAGCATTTT	CASNHPLGGNQPQHF
TRBJ1-2	14	TRBD1	TRBV9	once	TGTGCCAGCAGCGTAACGGGACAGGGGGCGGGCTACACCTTC	CASSVTGQGAGYTF
TRBJ1-1	14	NA	TRBV7-6	NA	TGTGCCAGCACCGAGGGAGGGTTGATCACTGAAGCTTTCTTT	CASTEGGLITEAFF
TRBJ1-1	14	NA	TRBV7-9	NA	TGTGCCAGGCTAACTGGGGGGTTGGACACTGAAGCTTTCTTT	CARLTGGLDTEAFF
TRBJ2-2	14	TRBD1	TRBV5-1	NA	TGCGCCAGCAGCGTGACAGGGGCCGCCGGGGAGCTGTTTTTT	CASSVTGAAGELFF
TRBJ2-1	16	TRBD2	TRBV29-1	NA	TGCAGCGTTGAATTACCTAGCGGATTATCCTACAATGAGCAGTTCTTC	CSVELPSGLSYNEQFF
TRBJ2-7	18	NA	TRBV6-2/TRBV6-3	NA	TGTGCCAGCAGTTACTCGATGATCTCGCAGGCCTACTCCTACGAGCAGTACTTC	CASSYSMISQAYSYEQYF